A selection of T cell receptor beta chains follows, all from one sample in a study of T-cell memory formation after mild COVID-19. Using its own MiXCR run on the 5' RACE reads, TCRdb lists one record per CDR3 protein. The table includes around 530,000 distinct CDR3 sequences, roughly 22% detected once. Sequencing used PBMCs or a T cell subset sorted from them (not recorded which). The receptors stem from an adult woman who had mild COVID-19 (a few samples of this study predate the infection). Cell type and time point are not known. The CDR3 runs from the conserved cysteine through the conserved F or W. The D gene is left open where the match is weak. A clone size is listed for some rows: how often the clone was seen (once, few, many), or a class if it is expanded.

v_gene,abundance,j_gene,d_gene,CDR3nt,CDR3aa
TRBV4-1,few,TRBJ2-1,NA,TGCGCCAGCAGCCTGGGACACTTCTCCTACAATGAGCAGTTCTTC,CASSLGHFSYNEQFF
TRBV5-1,NA,TRBJ2-5,TRBD1,TGCGCCAGCAGCTTGTTGGGACAGCGACGAGAGACCCAGTACTTC,CASSLLGQRRETQYF
TRBV18,NA,TRBJ2-7,NA,TGTGCCAGCTCCGACGCGACTGACTACGAGCAGTACTTC,CASSDATDYEQYF
TRBV29-1,NA,TRBJ2-7,NA,TGCAGCGTTGAAGATGCGCTATCCTACGAGCAGTACTTC,CSVEDALSYEQYF
TRBV12-3/TRBV12-4,NA,TRBJ2-3,TRBD2,TGTGCCAGCAGTCCACGCCTACACCCCCTAGCGGCAAGCACAGATACGCAGTATTTT,CASSPRLHPLAASTDTQYF
TRBV2,NA,TRBJ1-2,TRBD1,TGTGCCAGCAGTGAAAGGGGACAGATCTATGGCTACACCTTC,CASSERGQIYGYTF
TRBV3-1,NA,TRBJ1-4,NA,TGTGCCAGCAGCCAAAGCCAGCTCTTT,CASSQSQLF
TRBV7-8,NA,TRBJ2-4,NA,TGTGCCAGCAGCATCGGGGCCCAAGACATTCAGTACTTC,CASSIGAQDIQYF
TRBV27,NA,TRBJ1-2,TRBD1,TGTGCCAGCAGCCCCCAGGGGGGCTTCTATGGCTACACCTTC,CASSPQGGFYGYTF
TRBV2,NA,TRBJ2-7,NA,TGTGCCAGCTGGGGACAAGATAAACCCTACGAGCAGTACTTC,CASWGQDKPYEQYF
TRBV18,few,TRBJ1-2,TRBD1,TGTGCCAGCTCACCCCGCGGACAGGATTACTATGGCTACACCTTC,CASSPRGQDYYGYTF
TRBV9,NA,TRBJ2-7,NA,TGTGCCAGCAGCGTAGACCCACAGAACTACGAGCAGTACTTC,CASSVDPQNYEQYF
TRBV7-9,few,TRBJ2-3,NA,TGTGCCAGCAGCTTCGGTCCCGAGTCGCAGTATTTT,CASSFGPESQYF
TRBV27,NA,TRBJ1-2,TRBD1,TGTGCCAGCAGTCTTAGAGGACAGGGGATTTTTAACTATGGCTACACCTTC,CASSLRGQGIFNYGYTF
TRBV5-4,NA,TRBJ2-7,TRBD2,TGTGCCAGCAGCTTGGGAGTAGCGGGGCCCTACGAGCAGTACTTC,CASSLGVAGPYEQYF
TRBV9,few,TRBJ2-5,NA,TGTGCCAGCAGCGTAACAGGGAAACAAGAGACCCAGTACTTC,CASSVTGKQETQYF
TRBV4-2,few,TRBJ2-7,NA,TGTGCCAGCAGCCAAGATCTCGCTGCAGGCGAGCAGTACTTC,CASSQDLAAGEQYF
TRBV5-6,NA,TRBJ2-2,TRBD2,TGTGCCAGCAGCTTCGGCGAGGGAGGGCAGCTGTTTTTT,CASSFGEGGQLFF
TRBV12-3/TRBV12-4,many,TRBJ2-1,TRBD2,TGTGCCAGCAGCTTCCCGGAAGCGGGAGCTTCCTACAATGAGCAGTTCTTC,CASSFPEAGASYNEQFF
TRBV6-2/TRBV6-3,few,TRBJ2-1,NA,TGTGCCAGCAGTTACCTTCGGGCGGGTGAGCAGTTCTTC,CASSYLRAGEQFF
TRBV10-3,NA,TRBJ2-7,TRBD2,TGTGCCATCAGTGTGGGCGGGGGGTCCGCCGAGCAGTACTTC,CAISVGGGSAEQYF
TRBV19,NA,TRBJ1-5,NA,TGTGCCAGTAGTATGAGGGGCAGCAATCAGCCCCAGCATTTT,CASSMRGSNQPQHF
TRBV7-2,NA,TRBJ2-7,TRBD2,TGTGCCAGCACGGGGGTGGCGGGAGCTATCGAGCAGTACTTC,CASTGVAGAIEQYF
TRBV7-9,few,TRBJ2-1,TRBD2,TGTGCCAGCAGCTTAGCGGCGGTGCGGGAGGGCGGGAATGAGCAGTTCTTC,CASSLAAVREGGNEQFF
TRBV12-3/TRBV12-4,NA,TRBJ2-7,TRBD1,TGTGCCAGCAGTTTAACCCGGATCGGGACAGATTACGAGCAGTACTTC,CASSLTRIGTDYEQYF
TRBV5-1,few,TRBJ2-7,TRBD2,TGCGCCAGCAGCTCAGGGCTAGCGGGTATGGACGAGCAGTACTTC,CASSSGLAGMDEQYF
TRBV5-1,NA,TRBJ1-1,TRBD1,TGCGCCAGCAGGGTACAACCGGACAGGGTCCACACTGAAGCTTTCTTT,CASRVQPDRVHTEAFF
TRBV7-9,NA,TRBJ2-5,NA,TGTGCCAGCAGGCGCGGGATCAGGGGGGAGACCCAGTACTTC,CASRRGIRGETQYF
TRBV28,NA,TRBJ2-7,TRBD1,TGTGCCAGCAGAGATACCGGGACAGGATACGAGCAGTACTTC,CASRDTGTGYEQYF
TRBV7-8,many,TRBJ2-3,NA,TGTGCCAGCAGCTTAGTAGGATACACAGATACGCAGTATTTT,CASSLVGYTDTQYF
TRBV7-6,many,TRBJ2-3,TRBD2,TGTGCCAGCAGCTTACGCCCGGGGAACCGCGGGAGCCCTACAGATACGCAGTATTTT,CASSLRPGNRGSPTDTQYF
TRBV19,few,TRBJ2-3,NA,TGTGCCAGTAGTACGCGTTTATATACGCAGTATTTT,CASSTRLYTQYF
TRBV6-5,NA,TRBJ1-1,NA,TGTGCCAGCAGTAACAGGGTTCACACTGAAGCTTTCTTT,CASSNRVHTEAFF
TRBV7-9,NA,TRBJ2-7,TRBD2,TGTGCCAGCAGCCAGAGGACTAGCGGGCTGTACGAGCAGTACTTC,CASSQRTSGLYEQYF
TRBV5-5,few,TRBJ2-1,TRBD2,TGTGCCAGCAGCGCTTTTCGCGGGAGTGGTGAGCAGTTCTTC,CASSAFRGSGEQFF
TRBV24-1,few,TRBJ2-2,TRBD2,TGTGCCACCAGTGATCTCAGCGGGGGCTACACCGGGGAGCTGTTTTTT,CATSDLSGGYTGELFF
TRBV10-3,few,TRBJ2-1,TRBD2,TGTGCCATCAGTCTCGGGGGGGCAACTTACAATGAGCAGTTCTTC,CAISLGGATYNEQFF
TRBV4-2,NA,TRBJ2-3,NA,TGTGCCAGCAGCCAAGATATCGGAGATACGCAGTATTTT,CASSQDIGDTQYF
TRBV20-1,NA,TRBJ2-7,TRBD2,TGCAGTGCCGAGCGGGACTCCTACGAGCAGTACTTC,CSAERDSYEQYF
TRBV3-2,few,TRBJ2-7,NA,TGTGCCAGCAGCCCCAGCGGGAGATCCTACGAGCAGTACTTC,CASSPSGRSYEQYF
TRBV29-1,few,TRBJ2-1,NA,TGCAGCGTTGCGAAAGGGTACCACAATGAGCAGTTCTTC,CSVAKGYHNEQFF
TRBV30,NA,TRBJ2-2,TRBD2,TGTGCCTGGAGTGTGGGGACTAGACTTTCCACCGGGGAGCTGTTTTTT,CAWSVGTRLSTGELFF
TRBV7-8,NA,TRBJ2-7,TRBD2,TGTGCCAGCAGCTTGGGACTAGCGGGAGGGGGAGAGCAGTACTTC,CASSLGLAGGGEQYF
TRBV6-2/TRBV6-3,NA,TRBJ2-7,NA,TGTGCCAGCAGTTACCGGGCATTATCTGGCCCCTACGAGCAGTACTTC,CASSYRALSGPYEQYF
TRBV7-9,few,TRBJ2-7,NA,TGTGCCAGCAGCGCCGAAGACGAGCAGTACTTC,CASSAEDEQYF
TRBV11-2,NA,TRBJ2-3,NA,TGTGCCAGCAGTCGATCAGGGTTCGGGGTAGGCACAGATACGCAGTATTTT,CASSRSGFGVGTDTQYF
TRBV7-3,few,TRBJ2-3,NA,TGTGCCAGCACCTACGGAGGGGCTAGCACAGATACGCAGTATTTT,CASTYGGASTDTQYF
TRBV4-1,NA,TRBJ1-3,NA,TGCGCCAGCAGCCAGTCACAGGGTTCAGCTGTAAACACCATATATTTT,CASSQSQGSAVNTIYF
TRBV5-1,many,TRBJ2-5,TRBD2,TGCGCCAGCAGCTTGGGACCAGCGGGAGTGTTAGAGACCCAGTACTTC,CASSLGPAGVLETQYF
TRBV7-9,NA,TRBJ1-2,TRBD1,TGTGCCAGCAGCTCCCACCTCGGACAGGCCGTCCTAAGTTATGGCTACACCTTC,CASSSHLGQAVLSYGYTF
TRBV6-5,NA,TRBJ2-3,TRBD1,TGTGCCAGCAGTTTGGGACAGCCGGTTTACAGCACGCAGTATTTT,CASSLGQPVYSTQYF
TRBV5-1,many,TRBJ1-1,NA,TGCGCCAGCAGCTTGGATCCCGGGTTGGTCGCTTTCTTT,CASSLDPGLVAFF
TRBV7-9,few,TRBJ2-6,NA,TGTGCCAGCAGCCGCGACAGTGGTCGCCAGAACGTCCTGACTTTC,CASSRDSGRQNVLTF